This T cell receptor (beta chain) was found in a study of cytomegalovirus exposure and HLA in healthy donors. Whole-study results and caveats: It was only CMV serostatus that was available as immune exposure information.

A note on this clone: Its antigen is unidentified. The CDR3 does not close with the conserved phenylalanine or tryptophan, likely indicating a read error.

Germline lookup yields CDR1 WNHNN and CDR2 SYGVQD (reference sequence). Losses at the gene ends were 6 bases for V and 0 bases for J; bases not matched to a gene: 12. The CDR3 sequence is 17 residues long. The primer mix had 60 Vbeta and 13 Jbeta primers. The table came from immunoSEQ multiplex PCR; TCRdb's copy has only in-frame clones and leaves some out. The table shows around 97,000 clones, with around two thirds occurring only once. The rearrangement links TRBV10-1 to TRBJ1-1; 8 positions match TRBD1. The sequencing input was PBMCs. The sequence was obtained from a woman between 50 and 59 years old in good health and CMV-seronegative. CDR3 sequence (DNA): TGCGCCAGCAGGACCGGAATTAACAGGGGGTTGAACACTGAAGCTTTCTCT. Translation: CASRTGINRGLNTEAFS.